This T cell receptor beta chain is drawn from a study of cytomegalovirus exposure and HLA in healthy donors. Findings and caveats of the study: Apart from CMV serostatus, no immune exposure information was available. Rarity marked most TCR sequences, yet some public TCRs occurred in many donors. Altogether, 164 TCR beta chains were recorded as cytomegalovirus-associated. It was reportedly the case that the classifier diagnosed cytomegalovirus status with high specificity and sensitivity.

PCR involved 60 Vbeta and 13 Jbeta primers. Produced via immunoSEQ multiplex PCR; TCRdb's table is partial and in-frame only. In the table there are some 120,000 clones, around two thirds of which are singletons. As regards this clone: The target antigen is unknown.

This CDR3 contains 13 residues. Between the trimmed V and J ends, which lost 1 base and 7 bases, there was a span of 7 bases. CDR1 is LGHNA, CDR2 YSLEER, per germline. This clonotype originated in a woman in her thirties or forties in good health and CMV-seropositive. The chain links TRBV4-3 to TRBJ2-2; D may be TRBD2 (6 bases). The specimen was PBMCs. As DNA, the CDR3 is TGCGCCAGCAGCCAAGGGAGGGGCGGGGAGCTGTTTTTT. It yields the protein CASSQGRGGELFF.